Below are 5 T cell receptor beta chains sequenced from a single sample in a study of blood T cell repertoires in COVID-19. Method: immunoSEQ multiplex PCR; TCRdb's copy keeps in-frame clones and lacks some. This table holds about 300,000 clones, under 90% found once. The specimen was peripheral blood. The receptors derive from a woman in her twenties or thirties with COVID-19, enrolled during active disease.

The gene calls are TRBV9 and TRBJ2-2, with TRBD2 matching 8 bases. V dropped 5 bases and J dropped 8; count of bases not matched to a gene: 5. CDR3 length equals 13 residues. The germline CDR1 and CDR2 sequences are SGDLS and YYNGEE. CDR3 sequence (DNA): TGTGCCAGCAGGGCGGCGGGGGGAGGGGAGCTGTTTTTT. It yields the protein CASRAAGGGELFF. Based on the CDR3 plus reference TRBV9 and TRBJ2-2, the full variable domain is DSGVTQTPKHLITATGQRVTLRCSPRSGDLSVYWYQQSLDQGLQFLIQYYNGEERAKGNILERFSAQQFPDLHSELNLSSLELGDSALYFCASRAAGGGELFFGEGSRLTVL.

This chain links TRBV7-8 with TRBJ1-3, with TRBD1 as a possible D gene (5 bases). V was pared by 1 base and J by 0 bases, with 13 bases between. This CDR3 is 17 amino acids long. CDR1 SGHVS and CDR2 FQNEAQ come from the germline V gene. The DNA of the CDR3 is TGTGCCAGCAGCTTAGGGGCGTCGACAGCCTCTGGAAACACCATATATTTT. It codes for CASSLGASTASGNTIYF. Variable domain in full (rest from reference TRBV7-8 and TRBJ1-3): GAGVSQSPRYKVAKRGQDVALRCDPISGHVSLFWYQQALGQGPEFLTYFQNEAQLDKSGLPSDRFFAERPEGSVSTLKIQRTQQEDSAVYLCASSLGASTASGNTIYFGEGSWLTVV.

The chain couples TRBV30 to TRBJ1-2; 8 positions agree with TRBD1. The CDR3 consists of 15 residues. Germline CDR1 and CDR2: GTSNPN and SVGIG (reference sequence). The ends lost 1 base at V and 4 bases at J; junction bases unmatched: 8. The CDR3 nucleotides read TGTGCCTGGAGTGAGACAGGGGCGGGCAGCTATGGCTACACCTTC. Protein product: CAWSETGAGSYGYTF.

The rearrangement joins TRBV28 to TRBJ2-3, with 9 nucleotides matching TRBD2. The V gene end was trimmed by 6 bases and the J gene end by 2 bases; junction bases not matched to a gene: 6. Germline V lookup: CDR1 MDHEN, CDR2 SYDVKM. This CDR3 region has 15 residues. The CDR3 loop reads CASRLAGEITDTQYF. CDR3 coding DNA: TGTGCCAGCAGATTAGCGGGGGAGATCACAGATACGCAGTATTTT. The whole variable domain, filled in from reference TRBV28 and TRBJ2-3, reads DVKVTQSSRYLVKRTGEKVFLECVQDMDHENMFWYRQDPGLGLRLIYFSYDVKMKEKGDIPEGYSVSREKKERFSLILESASTNQTSMYLCASRLAGEITDTQYFGPGTRLTVL.

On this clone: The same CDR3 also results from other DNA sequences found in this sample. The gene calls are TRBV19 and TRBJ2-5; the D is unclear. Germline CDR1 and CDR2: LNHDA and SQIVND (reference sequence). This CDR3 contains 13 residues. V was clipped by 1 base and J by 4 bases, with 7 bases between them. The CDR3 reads CASSIGVGETQYF. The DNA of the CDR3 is TGTGCCAGTAGTATAGGAGTCGGAGAGACCCAGTACTTC. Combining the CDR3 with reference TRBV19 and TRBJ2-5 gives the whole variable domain DGGITQSPKYLFRKEGQNVTLSCEQNLNHDAMYWYRQDPGQGLRLIYYSQIVNDFQKGDIAEGYSVSREKKESFPLTVTSAQKNPTAFYLCASSIGVGETQYFGPGTRLLVL.